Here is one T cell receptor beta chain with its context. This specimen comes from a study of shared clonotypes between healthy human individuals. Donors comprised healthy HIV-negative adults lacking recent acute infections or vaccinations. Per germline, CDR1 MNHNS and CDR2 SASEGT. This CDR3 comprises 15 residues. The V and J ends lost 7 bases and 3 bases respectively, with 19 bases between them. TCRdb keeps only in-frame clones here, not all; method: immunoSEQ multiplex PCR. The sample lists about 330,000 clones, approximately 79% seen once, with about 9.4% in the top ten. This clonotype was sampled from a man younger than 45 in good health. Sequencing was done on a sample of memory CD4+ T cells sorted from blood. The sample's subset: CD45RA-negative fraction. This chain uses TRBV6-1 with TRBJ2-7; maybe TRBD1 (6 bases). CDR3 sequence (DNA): TGTGCCAGCAATCCCCCAGGGACAAACCACTACGAGCAGTACTTC. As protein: CASNPPGTNHYEQYF.